This T cell receptor beta chain was sequenced in a study of shared T cell receptors in the human thymus. Profiled with immunoSEQ multiplex PCR; TCRdb holds only in-frame clones, not every one. The sample includes 700,000 or so clones, approximately 85% of them seen just once. The CDR3 spans 16 residues. Germline V gene lookup returns CDR1 SGHNT and CDR2 YYREEE (reference sequence). The V gene lost 0 bases and the J gene lost 0 bases, with 12 bases spanning the gap. This sample was also put to use in a study of human thymus T cells. This second study notes: Serving as donors were healthy Finnish infants, each of whom was having open corrective surgery for congenital heart defects. The thymus was resected at corrective cardiac surgery. It looked as if thymic and blood repertoires used V and J genes in a biased way. Unrelated individuals were reported by related research to share highly overlapping thymic repertoires.

This TCR was sampled from a girl under three years old with a congenital heart defect. This chain connects TRBV5-4 to TRBJ2-5; tentative D call: TRBD2 (6 bases). Material for sequencing was thymocytes. The CDR3 DNA sequence: TGTGCCAGCAGCTTGGGGGCCGGGGGACACCAAGAGACCCAGTACTTC. Translating it yields CASSLGAGGHQETQYF.